This TCR beta chain was obtained from a study of cytomegalovirus exposure and HLA in healthy donors. V shed 1 base, J shed 5 bases, and the junction held 2 bases outside the gene matches. The CDR3 totals 14 residues. Looked up from germline, CDR1 is MGHRA and CDR2 is YSYEKL. Study-wide findings and caveats: In an earlier analysis, productive rearrangement rates for most beta V segments clustered near 87% or 30%.

This clone was counted a single time. Its target is unknown. Primers included in the PCR were 60 Vbeta and 13 Jbeta primers. Libraries were prepared by immunoSEQ multiplex PCR; TCRdb keeps only in-frame clonotypes and omits some of them. This sample yields roughly 130,000 clones, of which 75% to 85% are seen a single time; about 3.3% belongs to the top ten. This clonotype originated in a male donor in good health and CMV-seronegative. V usage is TRBV4-1 and J usage is TRBJ1-5; TRBD1 matches 7 bases. Sequencing input: PBMCs. The CDR3 sequence is CASSQGQGYQPQHF. The CDR3 bases are TGCGCCAGCAGCCAAGGACAGGGCTATCAGCCCCAGCATTTT.